This T cell receptor beta chain was recorded in a study of shared clonotypes between healthy human individuals. Study at large: The study enrolled a couple of women and a few men aged 18 to 49.

Donors included only healthy HIV-negative adults lacking recent acute infections or vaccinations. Only Caucasian adults living in Nashville, Tennessee served as donors. The CDR3 has 15 amino acids. Germline V gene data show CDR1 as MGHRA and CDR2 as YSYEKL. The ends lost 2 bases at V and 3 bases at J; junction bases unmatched: 3. TCRdb's copy holds only in-frame clones and misses some; the assay was immunoSEQ multiplex PCR. The sample includes about half a million clones, about 72% of them seen just once. Study-wide results and limits: Few donors limited the genetic and exposure-history diversity represented.

On this clone: Its antigen is still unknown.

Sample: PBMCs. This TCR was recovered from a woman in her thirties or forties in good health. Some clones in this sample may be carry-over from other donors' samples. The chain recombines TRBV4-1 with TRBJ2-7; 11 bases map to TRBD1. CDR3: CASSQPGQGVYEQYF. As DNA, the CDR3 is TGCGCCAGCAGCCAACCGGGACAGGGGGTCTACGAGCAGTACTTC.